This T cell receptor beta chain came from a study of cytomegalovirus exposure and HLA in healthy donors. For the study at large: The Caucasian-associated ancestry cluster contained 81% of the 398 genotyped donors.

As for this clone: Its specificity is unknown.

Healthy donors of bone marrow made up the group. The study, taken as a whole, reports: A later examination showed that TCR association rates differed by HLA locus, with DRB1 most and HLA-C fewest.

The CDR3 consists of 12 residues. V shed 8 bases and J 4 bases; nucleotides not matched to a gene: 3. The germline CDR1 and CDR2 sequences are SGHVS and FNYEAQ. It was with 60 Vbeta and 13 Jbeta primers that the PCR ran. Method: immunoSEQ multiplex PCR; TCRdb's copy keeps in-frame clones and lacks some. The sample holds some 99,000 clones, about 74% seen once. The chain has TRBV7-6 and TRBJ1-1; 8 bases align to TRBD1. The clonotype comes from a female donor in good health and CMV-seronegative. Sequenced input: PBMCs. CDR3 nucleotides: TGTGCCAGCGGCAGGGGGCCCACTGAAGCTTTCTTT. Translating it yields CASGRGPTEAFF.